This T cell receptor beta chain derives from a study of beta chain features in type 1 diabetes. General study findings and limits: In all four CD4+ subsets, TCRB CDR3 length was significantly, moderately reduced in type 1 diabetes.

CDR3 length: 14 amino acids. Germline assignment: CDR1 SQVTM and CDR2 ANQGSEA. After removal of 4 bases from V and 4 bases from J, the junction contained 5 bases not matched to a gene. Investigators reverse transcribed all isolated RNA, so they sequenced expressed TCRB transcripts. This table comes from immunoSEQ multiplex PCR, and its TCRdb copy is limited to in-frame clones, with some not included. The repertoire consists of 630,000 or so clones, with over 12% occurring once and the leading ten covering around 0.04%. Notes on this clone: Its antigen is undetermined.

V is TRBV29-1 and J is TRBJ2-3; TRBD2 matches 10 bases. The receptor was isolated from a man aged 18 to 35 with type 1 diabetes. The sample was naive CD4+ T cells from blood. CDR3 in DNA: TGCAGCGTTGCAGCGGGAGGGGTGGCAGATACGCAGTATTTT. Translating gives CSVAAGGVADTQYF.